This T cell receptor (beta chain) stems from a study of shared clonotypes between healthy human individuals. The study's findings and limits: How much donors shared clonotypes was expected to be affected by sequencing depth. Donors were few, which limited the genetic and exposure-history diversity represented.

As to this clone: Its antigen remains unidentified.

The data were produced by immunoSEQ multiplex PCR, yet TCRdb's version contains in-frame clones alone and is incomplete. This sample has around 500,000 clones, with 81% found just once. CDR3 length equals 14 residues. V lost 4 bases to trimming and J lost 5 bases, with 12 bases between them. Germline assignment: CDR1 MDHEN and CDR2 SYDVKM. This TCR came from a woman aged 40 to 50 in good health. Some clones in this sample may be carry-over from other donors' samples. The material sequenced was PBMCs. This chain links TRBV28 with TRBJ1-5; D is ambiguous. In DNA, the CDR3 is TGTGCCAGCAGTTACATGCGGGATCATCAGCCCCAGCATTTT. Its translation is CASSYMRDHQPQHF.